These T cell receptor beta chains were read from a single sample in a study of shared clonotypes between healthy human individuals. Libraries were prepared by immunoSEQ multiplex PCR; TCRdb keeps only in-frame clonotypes and omits some of them. The sample yields 950,000 to 1,300,000 clones, about 75% seen once. The specimen was memory CD4+ T cells sorted from blood. Receptors originate from a man aged 18 to 29 in good health. The CDR3 runs from the conserved cysteine through the conserved F or W. The D gene is left open where the match is weak. Rows give clone size only sometimes, using once, few, many, or a class for an expanded clone.

j_call clone_size v_call d_call cdr3_aa cdr3_nt
TRBJ2-1 once TRBV6-5 TRBD2 CASSSSGLGINEQFF TGTGCCAGCAGTTCCTCGGGACTAGGAATCAATGAGCAGTTCTTC
TRBJ2-7 once TRBV5-8 TRBD2 CASSLLAGKIYEQYF TGTGCCAGCAGCTTACTAGCGGGGAAGATCTACGAGCAGTACTTC
TRBJ2-1 . TRBV15 TRBD2 CATSISGNEQFF TGTGCCACCAGCATTAGCGGGAATGAGCAGTTCTTC
TRBJ2-1 . TRBV11-2 . CASSRTNYNEQFF TGTGCCAGCAGCCGGACAAATTACAATGAGCAGTTCTTC
TRBJ2-5 . TRBV5-1 TRBD2 CASSAGVLAGVQETQYF TGCGCCAGCAGCGCGGGAGTCCTAGCGGGGGTCCAAGAGACCCAGTACTTC
TRBJ2-1 . TRBV5-4 TRBD1 CASSFTGGNEQFF TGTGCCAGCAGCTTTACAGGGGGGAATGAGCAGTTCTTC
TRBJ1-2 . TRBV30 . CAWRIRKAYGYTF TGTGCCTGGAGAATCCGGAAGGCTTATGGCTACACCTTC
TRBJ2-5 few TRBV20-1 . CSPRGEETQYF TGCAGCCCTAGAGGGGAAGAGACCCAGTACTTC
TRBJ2-5 . TRBV7-2 . CASSLVLRGGPPTQYF TGTGCCAGCAGCTTAGTGTTAAGGGGGGGGCCTCCGACCCAGTACTTC
TRBJ1-1 . TRBV19 . CASSSTGRGNTEAFF TGTGCCAGTAGTAGCACAGGGAGGGGGAACACTGAAGCTTTCTTT
TRBJ2-5 . TRBV11-2 TRBD1 CASSRLNRGPGETQYF TGTGCCAGCAGTCGACTCAACAGGGGGCCGGGGGAGACCCAGTACTTC
TRBJ2-2 . TRBV27 . CASSLGITGELFF TGTGCCAGCAGTTTAGGAATCACCGGGGAGCTGTTTTTT
TRBJ1-5 . TRBV2 . CASRDNNQPQHF TGTGCCAGCAGGGACAACAATCAGCCCCAGCATTTT
TRBJ2-1 . TRBV5-1 . CASSLRDNEQFF TGCGCCAGCAGCTTGCGTGATAATGAGCAGTTCTTC
TRBJ2-4 . TRBV2 TRBD2 CASSVQRGSAWDIQYF TGTGCCAGCAGTGTCCAGCGGGGGTCGGCCTGGGACATTCAGTACTTC
TRBJ2-7 once TRBV7-9 . CASRRESGSYEQYF TGTGCCAGCAGGAGAGAATCAGGGTCCTACGAGCAGTACTTC
TRBJ1-1 once TRBV5-1 TRBD1 CASRVTGLGNTEAFF TGCGCCAGCAGGGTGACAGGGTTGGGGAACACTGAAGCTTTCTTT
TRBJ2-3 . TRBV27 . CASWPFNTDTQYF TGTGCCAGCTGGCCGTTTAACACAGATACGCAGTATTTT
TRBJ1-1 . TRBV19 . CASTPRGARTSGTEAFF TGTGCCAGTACTCCAAGGGGGGCCAGGACATCGGGCACTGAAGCTTTCTTT
TRBJ2-7 . TRBV6-5 . CASSYSSLNGVGEQYF TGTGCCAGCAGTTACTCGAGTCTAAACGGCGTCGGGGAGCAGTACTTC
TRBJ2-3 . TRBV7-6 TRBD1 CASSLAGGGRQDTQYF TGTGCCAGCAGCTTAGCAGGGGGCGGGCGACAAGATACGCAGTATTTT
TRBJ2-2 . TRBV7-8 . CASSLTVTRELFF TGTGCCAGCAGCCTCACGGTTACCAGGGAGCTGTTTTTT
TRBJ1-4 . TRBV5-4 . CASSLGQGHEKLFF TGTGCCAGCAGCTTAGGACAAGGTCATGAAAAACTGTTTTTT
TRBJ1-6 . TRBV5-1 . CASSEGPANYNSPLHF TGCGCCAGCAGCGAGGGACCGGCTAACTATAATTCACCCCTCCACTTT
TRBJ2-3 . TRBV10-1 TRBD2 CASSGDLTSGSLGTQYF TGCGCCAGCAGTGGGGACCTTACTAGCGGGAGTTTGGGTACGCAGTATTTT
TRBJ2-7 . TRBV7-8 TRBD2 CASSLESGGESTYEQYF TGTGCCAGCAGCTTGGAGTCCGGGGGGGAGTCTACCTACGAGCAGTACTTC
TRBJ2-6 . TRBV5-8 . CASSLGEAGANVLTF TGTGCCAGCAGCTTGGGGGAGGCTGGGGCCAACGTCCTGACTTTC
TRBJ2-7 . TRBV13 TRBD2 CASSSIAGGSYEQYF TGTGCCAGCAGCTCGATAGCGGGGGGGAGCTACGAGCAGTACTTC
TRBJ2-5 many TRBV15 TRBD2 CATSRDASGKGETQYF TGTGCCACCAGCAGAGATGCTAGCGGGAAGGGAGAGACCCAGTACTTC